This T cell receptor beta chain was captured in a study of T cell repertoires in cytomegalovirus infection. Study background: Both CMV infection and a matching HLA type were indicated by public TCR beta signatures.

With regard to this clonotype: Its cognate antigen is unknown.

Broader study findings: Dominating the ex vivo response were HLA-C-restricted CMV-specific TCR beta clonotypes. Summed public TCR beta family frequency identified CMV carriers bearing the relevant HLA.

From the reads, TCRdb called clonotypes with MiXCR, one entry per CDR3 protein. The sample has some 230,000 distinct CDR3 sequences, approximately 22% seen once. The sequenced material came from CD8+ T cells from PBMCs. This clonotype was obtained from a human donor in good health (CMV status not recorded). Some clones in this sample may be carry-over from other donors' samples.

The CDR3 coding sequence is TGTGCCAGCAGTTTAGTTGCGTCGCCCGGAGATACGCAGTATTTT. Translating gives CASSLVASPGDTQYF. The rearrangement uses TRBV28 and TRBJ2-3; D not certain. The germline CDR1 and CDR2 sequences are MDHEN and SYDVKM. The CDR3 totals 15 residues. The V and J ends lost 2 bases and 5 bases respectively, with 14 bases between them. Using reference TRBV28 and TRBJ2-3 for the parts outside the CDR3, the full variable domain is DVKVTQSSRYLVKRTGEKVFLECVQDMDHENMFWYRQDPGLGLRLIYFSYDVKMKEKGDIPEGYSVSREKKERFSLILESASTNQTSMYLCASSLVASPGDTQYFGPGTRLTVL.